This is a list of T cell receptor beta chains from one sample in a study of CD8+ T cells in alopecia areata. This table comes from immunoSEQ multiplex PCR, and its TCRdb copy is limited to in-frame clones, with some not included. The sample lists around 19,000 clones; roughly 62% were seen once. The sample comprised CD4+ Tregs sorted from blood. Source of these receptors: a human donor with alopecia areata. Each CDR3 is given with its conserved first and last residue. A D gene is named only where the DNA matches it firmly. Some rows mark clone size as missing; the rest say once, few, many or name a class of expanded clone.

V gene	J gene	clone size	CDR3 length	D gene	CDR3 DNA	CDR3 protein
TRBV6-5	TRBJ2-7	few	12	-	TGTGCCACAAAGGACCCACTCTACGAGCAGTACTTC	CATKDPLYEQYF
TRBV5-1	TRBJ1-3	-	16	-	TGCGCCAGCAGCTTGACCTTATTGGAGGGGGGAAACACCATATATTTT	CASSLTLLEGGNTIYF
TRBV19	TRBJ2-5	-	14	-	TGTGCCAGTAGTAATCCGCCAGGGGAAGAGACCCAGTACTTC	CASSNPPGEETQYF
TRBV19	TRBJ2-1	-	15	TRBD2	TGTGCCAGTAGTGCCCTAGCGGGGCCTTACAATGAGCAGTTCTTC	CASSALAGPYNEQFF
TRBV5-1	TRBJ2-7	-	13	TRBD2	TGCGCCAGCAGGCCAGCGGGGTCCCACGAGCAGTACTTC	CASRPAGSHEQYF
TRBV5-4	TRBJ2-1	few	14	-	TGTGCCAGCAGCTTCGGTACGGTTTGGAATGAGCAGTTCTTC	CASSFGTVWNEQFF
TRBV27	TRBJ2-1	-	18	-	TGTGCCAGCAGTTTTTTAAGGGCCCACAGAAACTCCTACAATGAGCAGTTCTTC	CASSFLRAHRNSYNEQFF
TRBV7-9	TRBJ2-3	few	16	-	TGTGCCAGCAGCTTAGCGAGGACTCTCACAACAGATACGCAGTATTTT	CASSLARTLTTDTQYF
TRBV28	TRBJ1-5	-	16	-	TGTGCCAGCAGCGATACTCGGGGGTACGGCAATCAGCCCCAGCATTTT	CASSDTRGYGNQPQHF
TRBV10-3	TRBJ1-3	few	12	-	TGTGCCATCAGTGATCAGGGAAACACCATATATTTT	CAISDQGNTIYF
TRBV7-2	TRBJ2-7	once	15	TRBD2	TGTGCCAGCAGCTTAATGCCGGGGGGCTCCTACGAGCAGTACTTC	CASSLMPGGSYEQYF
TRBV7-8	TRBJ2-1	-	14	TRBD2	TGTGCCAGCAGCCCAACTAGCGGGTCTCCTTCACAGTTCTTC	CASSPTSGSPSQFF
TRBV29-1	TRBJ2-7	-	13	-	TGCAGCGTTAAGGACTGGGGTCCCTACGAGCAGTACTTC	CSVKDWGPYEQYF
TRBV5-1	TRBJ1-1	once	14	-	TGCGCCAGCAGCTTAGATGGGCGGGGATCTGAAGCTTTCTTT	CASSLDGRGSEAFF